Shown below are 6 T cell receptor beta chains from a single sample sequenced in a study of response to subunit inactivated influenza vaccine. A single record per CDR3 protein comes from TCRdb applying MiXCR to the RT-PCR reads. The sample holds some 500,000 distinct CDR3 sequences, 10% to 15% seen once. The sample consisted of PBMCs from blood, taken about 40 days after vaccination. The receptors stem from a man in his fifties or sixties who received an inactivated influenza vaccine.

This clonotype was seen more than once but under ten times. The chain carries TRBV20-1 and TRBJ1-6; D remains ambiguous. CDR1 and CDR2 (germline): DFQATT, SNEGSKA (reference sequence). The CDR3 spans 13 residues. V dropped 1 base and J dropped 7 bases, with 8 bases sitting between them. CDR3 nucleotide sequence: TGCAGTGCTAGAGGGTCAGGAAATTCACCCCTCCACTTT. Protein: CSARGSGNSPLHF.

This clonotype was observed many times. The V call is TRBV10-3, the J call TRBJ2-7, with D perhaps matching TRBD1 (6 bases). The CDR3 sequence is 15 residues long. Per germline, CDR1 ENHRY and CDR2 SYGVKD. Trimming took off 0 bases at V and 3 bases at J, with 12 bases between the two ends. The CDR3 nucleotides read TGTGCCATCAGTGAGTCAGGGGACACCTACTACGAGCAGTACTTC. It translates to CAISESGDTYYEQYF.

This clonotype has at least ten counts. The J gene is TRBJ2-2, the V gene TRBV6-2 or TRBV6-3; 8 positions match TRBD2. The CDR3 spans 16 residues. Germline CDR1 and CDR2: MNHEY and SVGEGT. V lost 5 bases and J lost 6; bases outside the gene matches: 11. The CDR3 DNA follows: TGTGCCAGCAGTCCCCGTAGCGGGGTCAGCCCCGGGGAGCTGTTTTTT. This sequence encodes CASSPRSGVSPGELFF.

J is TRBJ1-5 and V is TRBV20-1; D possibly corresponds to TRBD1 (5 bases). Germline CDR1 is DFQATT and CDR2 is SNEGSKA (reference sequence). This CDR3 region has 16 residues. Trimming removed 3 bases at V and 1 base at J, with 16 bases between. CDR3 coding DNA: TGCAGTGCTAGGGGTGGCATGCGGGGGAGCAATCAGCCCCAGCATTTT. Its protein product is CSARGGMRGSNQPQHF.

This chain links TRBV4-2 with TRBJ2-2, with unresolved D. This CDR3 comprises 13 residues. The germline CDR1 and CDR2 sequences are LGHNA and YNFKEQ. The V gene lost 4 bases and the J gene lost 7 bases, with 10 bases spanning the gap. CDR3 protein: CASSLRVDGELFF. The CDR3 DNA reads TGTGCCAGCAGCCTCAGAGTGGACGGGGAGCTGTTTTTT.

This clonotype has at least ten counts. The chain links TRBV2 to TRBJ2-1; D may be TRBD1 or TRBD2 (5 bases each). V dropped 6 bases and J dropped 10 bases, with 13 bases sitting between them. Germline V gives CDR1 SNHLY, CDR2 FYNNEI. The CDR3 totals 12 residues. The CDR3, as DNA: TGTGCCAGCAGCGGGACCCGACGGGAGCAGTTCTTC. Protein: CASSGTRREQFF.